These 31 T cell receptor beta chains share one sample of origin, sequenced in a study of blood T cell repertoires in COVID-19. Sequencing used immunoSEQ multiplex PCR; TCRdb keeps in-frame clones, though not all of them. The sample records roughly 150,000 clones, around nine tenths being singletons. The sample consisted of peripheral blood. These receptors all come from a woman at least 80 years old with COVID-19, enrolled during active disease.

The chain uses TRBV9 and TRBJ1-4; a possible D gene is TRBD1 (5 bases). V shed 2 bases and J shed 7 bases, with 12 bases lying between them. Germline CDR1 is SGDLS and CDR2 is YYNGEE. This CDR3 spans 14 amino acids. CDR3 nucleotides: TGTGCCAGCAGCGTCACAGGAAGGGGTGAAAAACTGTTTTTT. It yields the protein CASSVTGRGEKLFF.

CDR3 nucleotides: TGTGCCAGCAGCCCGACGGCTGACACTCTCACCTACGAGCAGTACTTC. It is translated as CASSPTADTLTYEQYF. J is TRBJ2-7 and V is TRBV2, with D uncertain. Germline lookup yields CDR1 SNHLY and CDR2 FYNNEI. This CDR3 spans 16 amino acids. Trimming took 6 bases from V and 2 from J, leaving 20 bases between them.

The V gene is TRBV5-1, the J gene TRBJ2-1; D not certain. This CDR3 contains 11 residues. V gave up 4 bases and J gave up 8 bases, with 7 bases separating them. Germline V gives CDR1 SGHRS, CDR2 YFSETQ. The chain's CDR3 is CASSALDEQFF. The CDR3 DNA is TGCGCCAGCAGCGCCCTAGATGAGCAGTTCTTC.

This chain connects TRBV5-6 to TRBJ2-1, with 12 bases fitting TRBD1. The germline gives CDR1 SGHDT, CDR2 YYEEEE. The ends lost 4 bases at V and 15 bases at J; junction bases unmatched: 5. The CDR3 runs 12 residues. DNA for the CDR3: TGTGCCAGCAGCAGGGACAGGGGGCCCCTGTTCTTC. It yields the protein CASSRDRGPLFF. Full variable domain (outside the CDR3, taken from reference TRBV5-6 and TRBJ2-1): DAGVTQSPTHLIKTRGQQVTLRCSPKSGHDTVSWYQQALGQGPQFIFQYYEEEERQRGNFPDRFSGHQFPNYSSELNVNALLLGDSALYLCASSRDRGPLFFGPGTRLTVL.

This chain uses TRBV7-2 with TRBJ2-7; tentatively, D is TRBD2 (6 bases). CDR1 and CDR2 from the germline V gene are SGHTA and FQGNSA. The CDR3 contains 16 residues. Trimming took off 1 base at V and 2 bases at J, with 15 bases between the two ends. Here the CDR3 reads CASSLGSRGVTYEQYF. In DNA form, the CDR3 reads TGTGCCAGCAGCTTAGGTAGTCGCGGGGTTACCTACGAGCAGTACTTC.

The chain joins TRBV5-1 to TRBJ2-7, with 9 bases identical to TRBD2. CDR1 SGHRS and CDR2 YFSETQ come from the germline V gene. The junction had 7 bases not matched to a gene; V was cut back by 0 bases and J by 0 bases. The CDR3 contains 17 residues. In nucleotides, the CDR3 is TGCGCCAGCAGCTTGGCCTCTAGCGGGACACCCTCCTACGAGCAGTACTTC. It is translated as CASSLASSGTPSYEQYF.

A few counts support this clone. A read error may account for a junction end that differs from germline. CDR3 coding DNA: TGTGCCAGCAGCTACTCGACAGTGAGCTCCTACGAGCAGTACTTC. It yields the protein CASSYSTVSSYEQYF. This chain links TRBV6-5 with TRBJ2-7; D may be TRBD1 (5 bases). The length of the CDR3 is 15 residues. Germline V lookup: CDR1 MNHEY, CDR2 SVGAGI.

The chain has TRBV6-5 and TRBJ2-1; no firm D call. The germline V gene has CDR1 MNHEY and CDR2 SVGAGI. Trimming stripped 4 bases from V and 16 bases from J, with 20 bases between. This CDR3 region has 13 residues. CDR3 sequence reads: CASSFLAPVTIFF. The CDR3 DNA sequence: TGTGCCAGCAGTTTTTTGGCCCCAGTAACAATCTTCTTC.

This chain links TRBV27 with TRBJ1-2; 9 bases line up with TRBD1. With V trimmed by 5 bases and J by 8 bases, 6 bases remained unmatched. CDR3 length: 13 amino acids. CDR1 is MNHEY and CDR2 is SMNVEV in the germline V gene (reference sequence). The CDR3 loop is CASSEGQGGGYTF. The CDR3 coding sequence is TGTGCCAGCAGTGAGGGACAGGGCGGGGGCTACACCTTC.

The J gene is TRBJ1-5, the V gene TRBV6-5; tentative D call: TRBD1 (5 bases). Germline V gene data show CDR1 as MNHEY and CDR2 as SVGAGI. This CDR3 spans 13 amino acids. Trimming cost V 5 bases and J 1 base, with 6 bases left between them. The DNA for the CDR3 is TGTGCCAGCAGTCGGACAAGCAATCAGCCCCAGCATTTT. Translating it yields CASSRTSNQPQHF.

The chain carries TRBV5-1 and TRBJ1-3; D possibly corresponds to TRBD1 (5 bases). CDR1 is SGHRS and CDR2 is YFSETQ in the germline V gene. With 4 bases removed from V and 4 bases from J, the gap between germline ends came to 9 bases. The CDR3 runs 13 residues. CDR3 sequence reads: CASSPDIGNTIYF. The CDR3 DNA reads as TGCGCCAGCAGCCCGGACATCGGAAACACCATATATTTT.

This clone showed up just a few times. V gene TRBV6-5 combines with J gene TRBJ1-3; D not resolved. The germline V gene has CDR1 MNHEY and CDR2 SVGAGI. The CDR3 totals 16 residues. The V end was cut by 3 bases, the J end by 0 bases, with 12 bases between. Here the CDR3 DNA reads TGTGCCAGCAGTTATCGGACGGGAAGCTCTGGAAACACCATATATTTT. The encoded protein is CASSYRTGSSGNTIYF.

This clone appeared once. This chain joins TRBV14 and TRBJ2-7; D may be TRBD1 (7 bases). The germline CDR1 and CDR2 sequences are SGHDN and FVKESK. There are 13 residues in the CDR3. Trimming removed 7 bases from V and 6 bases from J, with 16 bases in between. For the CDR3, the DNA is TGTGCCAGCAAGGCAGGGGGGTCTCTCGAGCAGTACTTC. Its translation: CASKAGGSLEQYF.

The J gene is TRBJ1-2, the V gene TRBV5-1; 7 positions match TRBD1. This CDR3 has 15 residues. V lost 0 bases, J lost 3 bases, and 5 bases stayed unmatched. Germline V lookup: CDR1 SGHRS, CDR2 YFSETQ. This CDR3 reads CASSLGQGGDYGYTF. The CDR3 bases are TGCGCCAGCAGCTTGGGACAGGGAGGTGACTATGGCTACACCTTC.

The chain recombines TRBV18 with TRBJ1-2; D remains ambiguous. The germline V and J ends were trimmed by 2 bases and 4 bases, with 11 bases remaining between them. The CDR3 is 14 amino acids. Per the germline V gene, CDR1 is KGHSH and CDR2 is LQKENI. CDR3 amino acids: CASSPVREIYGYTF. The CDR3 bases are TGTGCCAGCTCACCAGTCCGGGAGATCTATGGCTACACCTTC.

The chain carries TRBV6-2 or TRBV6-3 and TRBJ2-7, with TRBD1 matching 10 bases. Germline-derived CDR1 and CDR2 are MNHEY and SVGEGT. V was clipped by 2 bases and J by 2 bases; unmatched bases: 9. The CDR3 is 17 amino acids. For the CDR3, the DNA is TGTGCCAGCAGTTACACCCGTCAGGGGACAGGGGCCTACGAGCAGTACTTC. Its translation is CASSYTRQGTGAYEQYF.

J is TRBJ2-3 and V is TRBV9, with 10 bases lining up with TRBD2. This CDR3 has 16 amino acids. V gave up 4 bases and J gave up 4 bases; unmatched junction bases: 9. CDR1 is SGDLS, CDR2 YYNGEE, per germline. Here the CDR3 reads CASSTPSGSSSDTQYF. The CDR3 DNA follows: TGTGCCAGCAGCACCCCTAGCGGGAGTTCATCAGATACGCAGTATTTT.

The chain carries TRBV28 and TRBJ2-1, with no clear D. Germline values: CDR1 MDHEN, CDR2 SYDVKM. This CDR3 is built from 14 residues. The germline V and J ends were trimmed by 5 bases and 5 bases, with 13 bases remaining between them. In DNA, the CDR3 is TGTGCCAGCAGTCCTCCCCCCAGTAACAATGAGCAGTTCTTC. Translation gives CASSPPPSNNEQFF.

The chain uses TRBV27 and TRBJ2-3; D is possibly TRBD2 (5 bases). The germline V gene has CDR1 MNHEY and CDR2 SMNVEV (reference sequence). The V end lost 3 bases, the J end lost 0 bases, and 10 bases lay between the germline ends. The CDR3 consists of 15 residues. The DNA for the CDR3 is TGTGCCAGCAGTTTTAAGCGGTTCAGCACAGATACGCAGTATTTT. Translation: CASSFKRFSTDTQYF.

The count of this clone is one. This chain joins TRBV7-2 and TRBJ2-3; the match to TRBD2 covers 10 bases. This CDR3 has 19 amino acids. V was pared by 2 bases and J by 3 bases, with 14 bases of the junction left unmatched. Per the germline V gene, CDR1 is SGHTA and CDR2 is FQGNSA. CDR3 region: CASSLPTERLAGETDTQYF. The CDR3 coding sequence is TGTGCCAGCAGCTTACCTACCGAGAGACTAGCGGGTGAGACAGATACGCAGTATTTT.

The V gene is TRBV6-5, the J gene TRBJ2-1; D might be TRBD1 (5 bases). The CDR3 sequence is 13 residues long. V dropped 0 bases and J dropped 6 bases, with 6 bases sitting between them. Germline V gene sequence: CDR1 MNHEY, CDR2 SVGAGI. DNA of the CDR3: TGTGCCAGCAGTTACTCCCAGGGCAATGAGCAGTTCTTC. It codes for CASSYSQGNEQFF.

This clone was seen a single time. The rearrangement uses TRBV5-1 and TRBJ2-1; D is undetermined. Germline CDR1 is SGHRS and CDR2 is YFSETQ. The CDR3 sequence is 13 residues long. The V end lost 9 bases, the J end lost 6 bases, and 16 bases lay between the germline ends. The CDR3 reads CATRSSEANEQFF. The DNA for the CDR3 is TGCGCCACCCGGTCAAGCGAGGCCAATGAGCAGTTCTTC.

The chain links TRBV18 to TRBJ2-5; 8 positions agree with TRBD1. This CDR3 is built from 16 residues. V lost 3 bases to trimming and J lost 9 bases; unmatched junction nucleotides: 15. From germline, CDR1 is KGHSH and CDR2 LQKENI. The CDR3 sequence is CASSPAGTGGVGAQYF. Written as DNA, the CDR3 is TGTGCCAGCTCACCTGCCGGGACAGGTGGGGTCGGGGCCCAGTACTTC.

The J gene is TRBJ2-5, the V gene TRBV5-4; 11 bases are a match to TRBD1. The germline CDR1 and CDR2 sequences are SGHNT and YYREEE (reference sequence). The CDR3 spans 15 residues. The trim removed 4 bases at V and 5 bases at J, leaving 7 bases unmatched. The CDR3, as DNA: TGTGCCAGCAGCCCCGGACAGGGGGCTTTGGAGACCCAGTACTTC. It codes for CASSPGQGALETQYF.

V and J are TRBV15 and TRBJ1-1; possibly TRBD1 for D (5 bases). The CDR3 is made up of 14 amino acids. The V and J ends lost 2 bases and 1 base respectively, with 8 bases between them. In germline, CDR1 is LNHNV, CDR2 YYDKDF (reference sequence). DNA of the CDR3: TGTGCCACCAGCAGACCGGACAAGAACACTGAAGCTTTCTTT. Translating gives CATSRPDKNTEAFF.

This chain connects TRBV10-3 to TRBJ2-3; possibly TRBD2 for D (5 bases). Deletions cut 5 bases from V and 5 bases from J, with 17 bases between. The CDR3 runs 15 residues. Germline CDR1 is ENHRY and CDR2 is SYGVKD. The CDR3 protein is CAISTGLSVIDTQYF. The CDR3 DNA reads as TGTGCCATCAGTACTGGACTTTCGGTGATAGATACGCAGTATTTT.

The chain links TRBV7-9 to TRBJ2-3; D perhaps matches TRBD2 (6 bases). Trimming removed 5 bases at V and 0 bases at J, with 12 bases between. Germline loops: CDR1 SEHNR, CDR2 FQNEAQ (reference sequence). The CDR3 is 15 residues long. In nucleotides, the CDR3 is TGTGCCAGCAGCCCCCCCGGGAGTAGCACAGATACGCAGTATTTT. Its protein product is CASSPPGSSTDTQYF.

In its sample, this clone was seen once. This sequence joins TRBV19 and TRBJ1-4; D perhaps matches TRBD1 (6 bases). Germline loops: CDR1 LNHDA, CDR2 SQIVND (reference sequence). The CDR3 is made up of 12 amino acids. V was clipped by 4 bases and J by 12 bases, with 12 bases between them. The CDR3 loop reads CASSTQQGELFF. As DNA, the CDR3 is TGTGCCAGTAGTACCCAACAGGGAGAACTGTTTTTT.

V is TRBV15 and J is TRBJ2-5; D gene unclear. CDR1 is LNHNV, CDR2 YYDKDF, per germline (reference sequence). CDR3 size: 15 residues. Trimming cost V 0 bases and J 1 base, with 9 bases left between them. CDR3 protein: CATSRDPGVQETQYF. Here the CDR3 DNA reads TGTGCCACCAGCAGAGATCCCGGAGTCCAAGAGACCCAGTACTTC.

The rearrangement uses TRBV28 and TRBJ1-5; D gene unclear. Per germline, CDR1 MDHEN and CDR2 SYDVKM. The CDR3 loop spans 14 amino acids. V was cut by 6 bases and J by 0 bases, with 9 bases left in between. The CDR3 reads CASSPPLSNQPQHF. DNA for the CDR3: TGTGCCAGCAGCCCCCCCCTTAGCAATCAGCCCCAGCATTTT.

This clone came up a few times. In DNA, the CDR3 is TGTGCCAGCAGCCAACAGGGGGTTCAGCCCCAGCATTTT. This encodes CASSQQGVQPQHF. The rearrangement joins TRBV6-1 to TRBJ1-5; 8 bases map to TRBD1. V lost 6 bases to trimming and J lost 6 bases; unmatched junction nucleotides: 4. The germline CDR1 and CDR2 sequences are MNHNS and SASEGT. CDR3 size: 13 residues.